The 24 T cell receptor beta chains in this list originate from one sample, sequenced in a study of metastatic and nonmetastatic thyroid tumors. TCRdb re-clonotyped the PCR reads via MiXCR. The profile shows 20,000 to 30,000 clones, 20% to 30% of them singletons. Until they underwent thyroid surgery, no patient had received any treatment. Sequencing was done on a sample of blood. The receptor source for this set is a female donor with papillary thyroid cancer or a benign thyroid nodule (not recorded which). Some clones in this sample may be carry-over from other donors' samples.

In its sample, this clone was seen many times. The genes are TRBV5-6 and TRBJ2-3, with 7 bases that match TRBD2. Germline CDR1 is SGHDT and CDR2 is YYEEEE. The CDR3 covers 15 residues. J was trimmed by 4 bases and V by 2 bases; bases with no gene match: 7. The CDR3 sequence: CASSFTASGPDTQYF. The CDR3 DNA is TGTGCCAGCAGCTTTACGGCTAGCGGACCAGATACGCAGTATTTT.

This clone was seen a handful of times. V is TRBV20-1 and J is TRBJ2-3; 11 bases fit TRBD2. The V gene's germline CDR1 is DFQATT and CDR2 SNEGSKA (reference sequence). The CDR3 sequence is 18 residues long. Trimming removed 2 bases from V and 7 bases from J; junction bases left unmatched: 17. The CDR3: CSARTRVAGGQLGNTQYF. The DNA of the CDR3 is TGCAGTGCTAGAACCCGGGTAGCGGGAGGGCAGCTCGGGAATACGCAGTATTTT.

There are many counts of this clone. CDR3 residues: CASSHWTGSYEQYF. The CDR3 DNA reads as TGTGCCAGCAGCCATTGGACTGGATCCTACGAGCAGTACTTC. The chain uses TRBV7-6 and TRBJ2-7; D might be TRBD2 (5 bases). Germline assignment: CDR1 SGHVS and CDR2 FNYEAQ. The V end was cut by 5 bases, the J end by 1 base, with 12 bases between. This CDR3 has 14 amino acids.

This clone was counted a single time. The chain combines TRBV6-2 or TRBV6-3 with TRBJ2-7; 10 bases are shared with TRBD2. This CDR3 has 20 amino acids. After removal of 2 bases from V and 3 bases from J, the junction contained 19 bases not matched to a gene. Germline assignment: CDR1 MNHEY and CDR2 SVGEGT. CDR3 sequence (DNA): TGTGCCAGCAGTTACCCTGTAGATGGGGCTAGCGGGAGCAAACACTACGAGCAGTACTTC. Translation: CASSYPVDGASGSKHYEQYF.

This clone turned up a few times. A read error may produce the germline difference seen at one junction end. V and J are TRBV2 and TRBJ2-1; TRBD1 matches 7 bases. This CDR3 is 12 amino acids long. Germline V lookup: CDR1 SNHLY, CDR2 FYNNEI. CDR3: CAISGQAYDQFF. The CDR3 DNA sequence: TGTGCCATCAGTGGACAGGCCTATGATCAGTTCTTC.

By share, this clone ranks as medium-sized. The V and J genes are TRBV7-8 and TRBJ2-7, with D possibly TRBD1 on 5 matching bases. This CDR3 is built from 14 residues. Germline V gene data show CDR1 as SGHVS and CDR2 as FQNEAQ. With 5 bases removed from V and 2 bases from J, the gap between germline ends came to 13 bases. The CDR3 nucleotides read TGTGCCAGCAGCGTATCGGTGGGGCCCTACGAGCAGTACTTC. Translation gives CASSVSVGPYEQYF.

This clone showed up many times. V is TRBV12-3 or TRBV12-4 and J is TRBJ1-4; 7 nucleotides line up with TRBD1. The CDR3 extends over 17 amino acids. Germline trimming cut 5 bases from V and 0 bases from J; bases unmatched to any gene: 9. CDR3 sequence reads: CASSQWTGLATNEKLFF. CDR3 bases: TGTGCCAGCAGTCAATGGACAGGCCTGGCAACTAATGAAAAACTGTTTTTT.

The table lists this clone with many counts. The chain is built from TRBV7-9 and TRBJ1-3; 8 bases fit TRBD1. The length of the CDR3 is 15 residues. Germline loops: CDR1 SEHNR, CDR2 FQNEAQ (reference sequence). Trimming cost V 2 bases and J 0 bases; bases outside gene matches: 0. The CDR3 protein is CASSLTGGSGNTIYF. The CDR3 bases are TGTGCCAGCAGCTTAACAGGGGGCTCTGGAAACACCATATATTTT.

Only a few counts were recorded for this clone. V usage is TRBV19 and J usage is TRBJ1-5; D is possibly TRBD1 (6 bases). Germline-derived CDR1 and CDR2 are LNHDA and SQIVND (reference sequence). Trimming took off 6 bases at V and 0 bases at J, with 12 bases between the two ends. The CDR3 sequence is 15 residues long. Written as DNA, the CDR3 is TGTGCCAGTAGGCCGGGACACTATAGCAATCAGCCCCAGCATTTT. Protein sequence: CASRPGHYSNQPQHF.

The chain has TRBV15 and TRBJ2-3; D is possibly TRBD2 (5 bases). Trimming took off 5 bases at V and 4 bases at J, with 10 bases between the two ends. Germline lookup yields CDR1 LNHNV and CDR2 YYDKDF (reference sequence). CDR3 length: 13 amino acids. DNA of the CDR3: TGTGCCACCAGCGACGGGATCGCAGATACGCAGTATTTT. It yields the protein CATSDGIADTQYF. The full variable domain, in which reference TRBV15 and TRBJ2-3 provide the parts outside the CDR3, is DAMVIQNPRYQVTQFGKPVTLSCSQTLNHNVMYWYQQKSSQAPKLLFHYYDKDFNNEADTPDNFQSRRPNTSFCFLDIRSPGLGDTAMYLCATSDGIADTQYFGPGTRLTVL.

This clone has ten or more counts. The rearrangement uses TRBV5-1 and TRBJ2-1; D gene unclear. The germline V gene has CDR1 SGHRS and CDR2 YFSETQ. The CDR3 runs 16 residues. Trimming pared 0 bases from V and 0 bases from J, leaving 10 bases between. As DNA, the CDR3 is TGCGCCAGCAGCTTGGTCAGGACCCACTCCTACAATGAGCAGTTCTTC. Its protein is CASSLVRTHSYNEQFF.

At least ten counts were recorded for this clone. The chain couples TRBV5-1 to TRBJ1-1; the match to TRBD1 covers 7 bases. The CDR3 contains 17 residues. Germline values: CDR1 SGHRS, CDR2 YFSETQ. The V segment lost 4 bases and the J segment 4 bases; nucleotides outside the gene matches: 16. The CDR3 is CASSRGGQNFIGTEAFF. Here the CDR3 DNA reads TGCGCCAGCAGCCGGGGGGGACAGAATTTCATAGGCACTGAAGCTTTCTTT. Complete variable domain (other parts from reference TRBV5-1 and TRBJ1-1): KAGVTQTPRYLIKTRGQQVTLSCSPISGHRSVSWYQQTPGQGLQFLFEYFSETQRNKGNFPGRFSGRQFSNSRSEMNVSTLELGDSALYLCASSRGGQNFIGTEAFFGQGTRLTVV.

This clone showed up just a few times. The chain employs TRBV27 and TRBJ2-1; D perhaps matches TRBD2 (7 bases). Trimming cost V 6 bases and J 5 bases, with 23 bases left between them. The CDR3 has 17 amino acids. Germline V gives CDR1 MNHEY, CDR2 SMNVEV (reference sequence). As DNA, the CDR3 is TGTGCCAGCAGCCCCCGGGGGGCACAGGTGGGGGACAATGAGCAGTTCTTC. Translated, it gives CASSPRGAQVGDNEQFF.

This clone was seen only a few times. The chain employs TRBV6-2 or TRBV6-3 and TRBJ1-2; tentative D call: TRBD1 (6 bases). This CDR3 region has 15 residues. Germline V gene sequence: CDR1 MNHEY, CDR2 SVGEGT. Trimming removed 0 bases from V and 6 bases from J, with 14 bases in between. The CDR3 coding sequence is TGTGCCAGCAGTTACTCATGGGGAACAGGGAATGGCTACACCTTC. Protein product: CASSYSWGTGNGYTF.

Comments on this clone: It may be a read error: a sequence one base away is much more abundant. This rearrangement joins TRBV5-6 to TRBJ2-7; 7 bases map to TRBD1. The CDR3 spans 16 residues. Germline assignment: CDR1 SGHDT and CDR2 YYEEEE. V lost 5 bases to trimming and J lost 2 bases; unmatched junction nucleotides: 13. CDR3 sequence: CASRAYGTAATYEQYF. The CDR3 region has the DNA TGTGCCAGCAGAGCCTATGGGACAGCCGCAACCTACGAGCAGTACTTC. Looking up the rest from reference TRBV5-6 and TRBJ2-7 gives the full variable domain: DAGVTQSPTHLIKTRGQQVTLRCSPKSGHDTVSWYQQALGQGPQFIFQYYEEEERQRGNFPDRFSGHQFPNYSSELNVNALLLGDSALYLCASRAYGTAATYEQYFGPGTRLTVT.

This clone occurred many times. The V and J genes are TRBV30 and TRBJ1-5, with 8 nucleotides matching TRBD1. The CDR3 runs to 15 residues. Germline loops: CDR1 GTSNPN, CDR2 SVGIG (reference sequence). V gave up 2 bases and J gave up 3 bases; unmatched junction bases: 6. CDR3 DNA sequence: TGTGCCTGGAGTTTCCCAGGGGGCTCCAATCAGCCCCAGCATTTT. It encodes CAWSFPGGSNQPQHF.

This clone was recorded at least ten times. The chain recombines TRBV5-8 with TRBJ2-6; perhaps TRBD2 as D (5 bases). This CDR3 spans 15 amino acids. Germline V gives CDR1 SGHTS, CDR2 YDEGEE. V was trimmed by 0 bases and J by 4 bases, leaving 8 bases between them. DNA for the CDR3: TGTGCCAGCAGCTTGGGAGGGAGCGGGGCCAACGTCCTGACTTTC. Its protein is CASSLGGSGANVLTF.

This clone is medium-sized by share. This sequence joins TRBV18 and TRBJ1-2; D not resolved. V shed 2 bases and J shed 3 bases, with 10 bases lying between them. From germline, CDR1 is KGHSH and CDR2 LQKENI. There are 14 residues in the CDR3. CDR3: CASSPSGIDYGYTF. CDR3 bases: TGTGCCAGCTCACCATCCGGGATCGACTATGGCTACACCTTC.

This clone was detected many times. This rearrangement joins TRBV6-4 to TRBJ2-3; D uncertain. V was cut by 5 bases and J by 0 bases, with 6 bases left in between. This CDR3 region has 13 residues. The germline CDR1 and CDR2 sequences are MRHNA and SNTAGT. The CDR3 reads CASSSTSTDTQYF. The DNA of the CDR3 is TGTGCCAGCAGTTCAACTAGCACAGATACGCAGTATTTT.

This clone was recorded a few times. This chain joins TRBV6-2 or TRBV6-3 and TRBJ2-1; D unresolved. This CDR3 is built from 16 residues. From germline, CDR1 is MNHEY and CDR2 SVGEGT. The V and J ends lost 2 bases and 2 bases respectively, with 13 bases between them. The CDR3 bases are TGTGCCAGCAGTTACAGGGAATGGAGTACCTACAATGAGCAGTTCTTC. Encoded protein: CASSYREWSTYNEQFF.

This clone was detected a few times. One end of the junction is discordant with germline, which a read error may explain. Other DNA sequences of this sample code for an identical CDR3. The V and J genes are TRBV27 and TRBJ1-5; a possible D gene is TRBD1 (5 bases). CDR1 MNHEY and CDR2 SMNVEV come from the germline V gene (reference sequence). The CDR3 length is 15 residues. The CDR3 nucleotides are TGTGCCAGCAGTTTAAGACAGTCCAGCAATCAGCCACAGCATTTT. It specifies CASSLRQSSNQPQHF.

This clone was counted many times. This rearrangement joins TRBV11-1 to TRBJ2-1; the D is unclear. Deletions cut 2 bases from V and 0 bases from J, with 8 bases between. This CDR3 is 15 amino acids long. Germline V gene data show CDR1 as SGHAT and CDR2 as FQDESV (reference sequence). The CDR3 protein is CASSLRGSSYNEQFF. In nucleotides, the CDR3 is TGTGCCAGCAGCTTACGCGGCAGCTCCTACAATGAGCAGTTCTTC.

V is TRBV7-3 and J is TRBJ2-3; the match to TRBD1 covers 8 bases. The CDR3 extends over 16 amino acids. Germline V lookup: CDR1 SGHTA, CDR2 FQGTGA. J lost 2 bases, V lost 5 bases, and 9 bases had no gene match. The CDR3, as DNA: TGTGCCAGCAGCACCGTGACAGGGGCTGTCACAGATACGCAGTATTTT. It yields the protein CASSTVTGAVTDTQYF.

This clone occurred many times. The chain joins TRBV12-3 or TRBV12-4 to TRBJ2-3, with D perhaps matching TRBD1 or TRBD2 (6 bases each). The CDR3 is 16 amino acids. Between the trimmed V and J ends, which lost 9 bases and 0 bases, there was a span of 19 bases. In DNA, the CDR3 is TGTGCCAGTGGAAGGGGGGCAGCCACTAGCACAGATACGCAGTATTTT. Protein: CASGRGAATSTDTQYF.